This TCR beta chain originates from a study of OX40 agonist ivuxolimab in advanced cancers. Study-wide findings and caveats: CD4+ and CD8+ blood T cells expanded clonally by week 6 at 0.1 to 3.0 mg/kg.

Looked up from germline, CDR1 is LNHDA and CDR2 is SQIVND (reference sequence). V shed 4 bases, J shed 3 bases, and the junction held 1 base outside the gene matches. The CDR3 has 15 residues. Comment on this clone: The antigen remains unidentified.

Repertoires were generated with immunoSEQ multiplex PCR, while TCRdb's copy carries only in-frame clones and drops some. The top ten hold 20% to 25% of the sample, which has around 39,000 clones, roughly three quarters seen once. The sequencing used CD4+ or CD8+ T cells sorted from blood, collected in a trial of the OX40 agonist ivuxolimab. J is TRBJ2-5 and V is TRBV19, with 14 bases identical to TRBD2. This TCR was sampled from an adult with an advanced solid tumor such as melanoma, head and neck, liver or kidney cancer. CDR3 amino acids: CASSKGLAGEETQYF. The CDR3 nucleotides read TGTGCCAGTAGTAAGGGACTAGCGGGAGAAGAGACCCAGTACTTC.